The present TCR beta chain was sequenced within a study of cytotoxic CD8 clonotypes in ibrutinib-treated CLL. Study summary: IGHV unmutated around 17; relapsed/refractory 11; treatment-naive over 14.

TCRdb's table, derived via immunoSEQ multiplex PCR, lists solely in-frame clones and lacks some. This table has 200,000 to 250,000 clones, more than 75% appearing once. The CDR3 runs to 16 residues. The V end lost 4 bases, the J end lost 0 bases, and 10 bases lay between the germline ends. Per germline, CDR1 LNHDA and CDR2 SQIVND (reference sequence). For this clone: The antigen remains unidentified.

Study results and limitations: Before falling back toward baseline at progression, clonality had risen at the time of ibrutinib response. Public clonotypes, rarely seen, contracted or held steady on treatment.

The specimen was PBMCs, collected after 12 months of ibrutinib treatment. The V gene is TRBV19, the J gene TRBJ2-6; D gene ambiguous. The sequence was collected from a human donor with chronic lymphocytic leukemia. Here the CDR3 reads CASSTAANSGANVLTF. DNA for the CDR3: TGTGCCAGTAGTACGGCCGCCAACTCTGGGGCCAACGTCCTGACTTTC.